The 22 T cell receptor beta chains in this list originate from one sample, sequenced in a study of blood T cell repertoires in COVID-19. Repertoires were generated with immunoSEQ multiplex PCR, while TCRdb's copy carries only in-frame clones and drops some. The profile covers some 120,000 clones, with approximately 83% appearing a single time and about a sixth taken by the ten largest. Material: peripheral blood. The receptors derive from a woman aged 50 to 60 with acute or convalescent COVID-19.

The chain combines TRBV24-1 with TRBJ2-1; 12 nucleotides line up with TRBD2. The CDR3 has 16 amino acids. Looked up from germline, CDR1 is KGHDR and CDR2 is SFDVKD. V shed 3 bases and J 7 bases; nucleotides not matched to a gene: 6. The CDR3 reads CATSDARLAGANEQFF. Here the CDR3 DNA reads TGTGCCACCAGTGATGCGAGACTAGCGGGGGCGAATGAGCAGTTCTTC.

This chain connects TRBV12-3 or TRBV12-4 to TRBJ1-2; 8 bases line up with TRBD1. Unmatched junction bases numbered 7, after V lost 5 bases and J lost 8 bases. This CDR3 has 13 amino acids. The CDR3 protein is CASSPHGQGGYTF. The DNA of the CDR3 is TGTGCCAGCAGTCCGCACGGACAGGGCGGCTACACCTTC.

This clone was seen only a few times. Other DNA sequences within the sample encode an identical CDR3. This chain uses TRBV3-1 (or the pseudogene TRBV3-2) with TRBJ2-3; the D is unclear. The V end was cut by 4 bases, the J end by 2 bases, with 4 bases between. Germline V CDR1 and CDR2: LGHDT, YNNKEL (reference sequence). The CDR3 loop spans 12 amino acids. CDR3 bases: TGTGCCAGCAGCCCAAACACAGATACGCAGTATTTT. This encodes CASSPNTDTQYF.

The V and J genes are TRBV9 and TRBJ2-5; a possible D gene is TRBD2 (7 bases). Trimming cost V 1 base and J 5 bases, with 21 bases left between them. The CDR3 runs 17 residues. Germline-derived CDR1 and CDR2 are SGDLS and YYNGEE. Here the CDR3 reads CASSVYPMGGGRETQYF. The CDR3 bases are TGTGCCAGCAGCGTATACCCCATGGGGGGGGGCCGTGAGACCCAGTACTTC.

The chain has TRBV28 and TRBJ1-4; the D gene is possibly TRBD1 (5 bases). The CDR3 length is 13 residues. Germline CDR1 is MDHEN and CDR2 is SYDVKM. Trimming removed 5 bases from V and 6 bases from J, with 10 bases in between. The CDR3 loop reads CASSIGADEKLFF. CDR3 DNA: TGTGCCAGCAGTATAGGGGCGGATGAAAAACTGTTTTTT.

CDR3 nucleotide sequence: TGTGCCAGCAGTGAAGAATGGATAGCCTGGAAATATAATTCACCCCTCCACTTT. Its protein product is CASSEEWIAWKYNSPLHF. The V call is TRBV6-1, the J call TRBJ1-6, with D unresolved. In germline, CDR1 is MNHNS, CDR2 SASEGT. V was shortened by 1 base and J by 4 bases, with 17 bases between the two germline ends. This CDR3 spans 18 amino acids.

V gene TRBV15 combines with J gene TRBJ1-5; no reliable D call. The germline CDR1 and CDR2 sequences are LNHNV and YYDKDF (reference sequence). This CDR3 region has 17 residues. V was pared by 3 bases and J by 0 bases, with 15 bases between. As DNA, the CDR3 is TGTGCCACCAGCAGTCCGCGCCTCAAAGATAGCAATCAGCCCCAGCATTTT. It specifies CATSSPRLKDSNQPQHF.

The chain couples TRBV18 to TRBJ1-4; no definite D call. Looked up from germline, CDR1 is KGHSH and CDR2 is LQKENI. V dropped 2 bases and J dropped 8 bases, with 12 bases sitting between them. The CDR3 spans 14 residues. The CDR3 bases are TGTGCCAGCTCACCAGTCGGGGATTTAGAAAAACTGTTTTTT. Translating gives CASSPVGDLEKLFF.

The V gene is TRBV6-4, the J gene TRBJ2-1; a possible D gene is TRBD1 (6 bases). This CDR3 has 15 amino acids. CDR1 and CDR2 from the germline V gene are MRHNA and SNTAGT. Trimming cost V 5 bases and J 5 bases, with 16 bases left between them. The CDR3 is CASSSTGYENNEQFF. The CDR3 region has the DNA TGTGCCAGCAGTTCAACAGGGTATGAGAACAATGAGCAGTTCTTC.

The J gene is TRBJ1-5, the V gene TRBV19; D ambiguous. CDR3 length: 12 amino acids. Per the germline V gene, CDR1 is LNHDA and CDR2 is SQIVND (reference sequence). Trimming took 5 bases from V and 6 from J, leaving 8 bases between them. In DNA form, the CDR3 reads TGTGCCAGTAGTTTACCGGGTCAGCCCCAGCATTTT. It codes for CASSLPGQPQHF.

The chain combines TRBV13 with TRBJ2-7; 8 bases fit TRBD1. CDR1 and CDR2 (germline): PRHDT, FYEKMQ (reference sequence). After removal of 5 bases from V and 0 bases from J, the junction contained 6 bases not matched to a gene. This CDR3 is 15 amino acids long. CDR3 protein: CASSPGTGRSYEQYF. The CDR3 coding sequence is TGTGCCAGCAGCCCCGGGACAGGACGCTCCTACGAGCAGTACTTC.

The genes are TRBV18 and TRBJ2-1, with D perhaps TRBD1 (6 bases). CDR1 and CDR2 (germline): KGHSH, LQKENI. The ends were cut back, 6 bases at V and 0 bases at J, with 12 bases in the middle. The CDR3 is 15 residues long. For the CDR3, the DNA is TGTGCCAGCTCGCACAGGGCCCTCTCCTACAATGAGCAGTTCTTC. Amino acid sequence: CASSHRALSYNEQFF. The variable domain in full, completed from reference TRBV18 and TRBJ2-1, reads NAGVMQNPRHLVRRRGQEARLRCSPMKGHSHVYWYRQLPEEGLKFMVYLQKENIIDESGMPKERFSAEFPKEGPSILRIQQVVRGDSAAYFCASSHRALSYNEQFFGPGTRLTVL.

CDR3 DNA sequence: TGCGCCAGCAGCCAAGATGGAACAGGGGTGCGGGAAAAACTGTTTTTT. Encoded protein: CASSQDGTGVREKLFF. The V gene is TRBV4-1, the J gene TRBJ1-4, with 7 positions matching TRBD1. V shed 0 bases, J shed 8 bases, and the junction held 9 bases outside the gene matches. Looked up from germline, CDR1 is MGHRA and CDR2 is YSYEKL. This CDR3 comprises 16 residues.

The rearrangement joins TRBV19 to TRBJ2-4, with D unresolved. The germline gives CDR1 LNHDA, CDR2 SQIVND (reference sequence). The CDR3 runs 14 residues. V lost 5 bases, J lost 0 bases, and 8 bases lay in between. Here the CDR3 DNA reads TGTGCCAGTAGTCAATTCATAGCCAAAAACATTCAGTACTTC. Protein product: CASSQFIAKNIQYF.

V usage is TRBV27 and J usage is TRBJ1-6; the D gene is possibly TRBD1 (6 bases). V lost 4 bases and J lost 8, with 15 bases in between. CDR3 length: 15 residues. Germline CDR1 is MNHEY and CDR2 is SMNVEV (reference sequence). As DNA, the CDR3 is TGTGCCAGCAGTTCACCGGACAGACGTGATTCACCCCTCCACTTT. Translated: CASSSPDRRDSPLHF.

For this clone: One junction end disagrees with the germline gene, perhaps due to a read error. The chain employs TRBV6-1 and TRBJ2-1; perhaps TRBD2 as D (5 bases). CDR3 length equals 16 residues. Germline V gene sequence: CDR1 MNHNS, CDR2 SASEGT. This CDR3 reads CASSQAPERTYNEQFF. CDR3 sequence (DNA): TGTGCCAGCAGTCAAGCTCCCGAGCGGACCTACAATGAGCAGTTCTTC.

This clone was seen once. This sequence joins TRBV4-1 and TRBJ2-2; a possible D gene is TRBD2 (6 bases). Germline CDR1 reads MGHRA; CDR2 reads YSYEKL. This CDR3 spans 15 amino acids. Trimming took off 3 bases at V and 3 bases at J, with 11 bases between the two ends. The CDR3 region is CASSHPGVHTGELFF. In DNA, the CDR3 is TGCGCCAGCAGCCACCCGGGGGTCCACACCGGGGAGCTGTTTTTT.

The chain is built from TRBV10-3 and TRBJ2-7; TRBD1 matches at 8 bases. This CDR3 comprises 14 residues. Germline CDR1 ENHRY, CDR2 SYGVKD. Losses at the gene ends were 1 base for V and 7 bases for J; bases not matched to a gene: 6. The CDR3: CAISEFGQGEEQYF. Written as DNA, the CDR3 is TGTGCCATCAGTGAGTTCGGACAGGGTGAAGAGCAGTACTTC.

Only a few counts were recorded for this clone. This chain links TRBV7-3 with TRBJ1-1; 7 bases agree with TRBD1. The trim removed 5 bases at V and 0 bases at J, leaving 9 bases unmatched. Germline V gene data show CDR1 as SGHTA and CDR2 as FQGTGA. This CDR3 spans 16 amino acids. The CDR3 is CASSTDRLEMNTEAFF. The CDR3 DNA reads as TGTGCCAGCAGCACGGACAGGCTCGAAATGAACACTGAAGCTTTCTTT.

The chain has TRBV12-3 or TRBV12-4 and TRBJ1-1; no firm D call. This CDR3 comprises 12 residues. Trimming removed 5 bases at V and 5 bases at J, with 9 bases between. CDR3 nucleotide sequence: TGTGCCAGCAGTACCTGGAGTACTGAAGCTTTCTTT. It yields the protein CASSTWSTEAFF.

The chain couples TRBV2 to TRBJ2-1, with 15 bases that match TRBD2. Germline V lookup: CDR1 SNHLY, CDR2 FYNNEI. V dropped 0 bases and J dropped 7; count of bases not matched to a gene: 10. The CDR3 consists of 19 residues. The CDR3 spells CASSEAGGLAGGFWNEQFF. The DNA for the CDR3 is TGTGCCAGCAGTGAAGCCGGGGGACTAGCGGGGGGTTTTTGGAATGAGCAGTTCTTC. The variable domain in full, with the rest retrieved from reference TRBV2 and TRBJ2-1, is EPEVTQTPSHQVTQMGQEVILRCVPISNHLYFYWYRQILGQKVEFLVSFYNNEISEKSEIFDDQFSVERPDGSNFTLKIRSTKLEDSAMYFCASSEAGGLAGGFWNEQFFGPGTRLTVL.

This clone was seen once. The CDR3 region is CAISESSVDEQFF. In nucleotides, the CDR3 is TGTGCCATCAGTGAGTCGTCGGTGGATGAGCAGTTCTTC. The chain couples TRBV10-3 to TRBJ2-1, with D unclear. The CDR3 extends over 13 amino acids. Deletions cut 0 bases from V and 8 bases from J, with 8 bases between. Germline V gives CDR1 ENHRY, CDR2 SYGVKD.